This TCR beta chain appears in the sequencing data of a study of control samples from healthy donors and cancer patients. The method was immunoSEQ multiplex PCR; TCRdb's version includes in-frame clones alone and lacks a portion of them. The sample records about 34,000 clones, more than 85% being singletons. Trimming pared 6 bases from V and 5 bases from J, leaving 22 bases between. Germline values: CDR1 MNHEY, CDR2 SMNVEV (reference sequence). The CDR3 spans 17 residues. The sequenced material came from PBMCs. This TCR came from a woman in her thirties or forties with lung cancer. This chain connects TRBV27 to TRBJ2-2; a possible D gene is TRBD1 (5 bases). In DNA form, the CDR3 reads TGTGCCAGCAGACCTCTCACAGGTTCCGTGGCGACCGGGGAGCTGTTTTTT. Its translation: CASRPLTGSVATGELFF.